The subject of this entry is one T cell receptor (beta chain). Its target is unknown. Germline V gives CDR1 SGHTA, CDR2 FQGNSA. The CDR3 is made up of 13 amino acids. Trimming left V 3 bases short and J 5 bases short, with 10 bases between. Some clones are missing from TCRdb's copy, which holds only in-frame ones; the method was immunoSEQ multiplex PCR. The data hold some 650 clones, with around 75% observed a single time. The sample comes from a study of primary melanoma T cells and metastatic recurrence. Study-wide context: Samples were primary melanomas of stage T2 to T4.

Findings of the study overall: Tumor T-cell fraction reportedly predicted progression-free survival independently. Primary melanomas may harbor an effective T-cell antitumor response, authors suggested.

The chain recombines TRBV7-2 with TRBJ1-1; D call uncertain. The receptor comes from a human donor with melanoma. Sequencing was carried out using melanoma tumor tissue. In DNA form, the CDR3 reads TGTGCCAGCAGCTTTCCGGGTGTAACTGAAGCTTTCTTT. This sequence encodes CASSFPGVTEAFF.